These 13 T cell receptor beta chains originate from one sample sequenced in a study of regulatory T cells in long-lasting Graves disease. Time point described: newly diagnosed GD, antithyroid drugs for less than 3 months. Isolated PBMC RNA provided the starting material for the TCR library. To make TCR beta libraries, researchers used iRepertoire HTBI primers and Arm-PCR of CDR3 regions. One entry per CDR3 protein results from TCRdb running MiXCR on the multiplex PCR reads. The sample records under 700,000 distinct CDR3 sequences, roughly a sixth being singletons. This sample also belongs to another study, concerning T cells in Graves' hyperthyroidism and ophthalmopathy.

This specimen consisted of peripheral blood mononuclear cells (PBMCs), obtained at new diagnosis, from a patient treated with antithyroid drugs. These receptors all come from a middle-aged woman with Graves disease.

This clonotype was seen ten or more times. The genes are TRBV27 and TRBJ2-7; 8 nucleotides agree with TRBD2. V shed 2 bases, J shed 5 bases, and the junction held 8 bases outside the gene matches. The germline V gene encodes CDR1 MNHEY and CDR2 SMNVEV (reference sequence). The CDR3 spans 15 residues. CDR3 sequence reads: CASSLEVGGADEQYF. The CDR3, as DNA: TGTGCCAGCAGTTTAGAGGTCGGGGGGGCCGACGAGCAGTACTTC.

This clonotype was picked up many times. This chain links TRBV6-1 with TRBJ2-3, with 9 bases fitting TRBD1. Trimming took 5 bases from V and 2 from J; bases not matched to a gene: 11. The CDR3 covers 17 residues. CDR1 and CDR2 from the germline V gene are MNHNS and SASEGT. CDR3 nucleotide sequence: TGTGCCAGCAGTCCGCTTCCGGGACAGGGCTTCACAGATACGCAGTATTTT. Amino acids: CASSPLPGQGFTDTQYF.

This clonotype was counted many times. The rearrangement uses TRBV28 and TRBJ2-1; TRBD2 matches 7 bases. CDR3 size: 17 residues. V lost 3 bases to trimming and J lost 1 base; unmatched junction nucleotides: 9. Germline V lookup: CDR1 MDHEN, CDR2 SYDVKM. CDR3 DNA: TGTGCCAGCAGTTTTGATCCCTGGCGGGGGTCCTACAATGAGCAGTTCTTC. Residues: CASSFDPWRGSYNEQFF.

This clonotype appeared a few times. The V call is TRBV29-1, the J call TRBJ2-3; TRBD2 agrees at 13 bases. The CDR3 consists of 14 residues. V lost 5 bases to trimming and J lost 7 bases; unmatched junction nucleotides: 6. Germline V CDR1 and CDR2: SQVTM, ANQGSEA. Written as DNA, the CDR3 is TGCAGCGTTTCACTAGCGGGGGGGCCGAATACGCAGTATTTT. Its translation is CSVSLAGGPNTQYF.

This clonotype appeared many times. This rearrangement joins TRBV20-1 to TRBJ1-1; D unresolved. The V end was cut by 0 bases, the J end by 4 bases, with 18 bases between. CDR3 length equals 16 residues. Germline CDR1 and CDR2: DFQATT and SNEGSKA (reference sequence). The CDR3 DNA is TGCAGTGCTAGAGATTGGGTAAGGACGGTGTCCACTGAAGCTTTCTTT. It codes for CSARDWVRTVSTEAFF.

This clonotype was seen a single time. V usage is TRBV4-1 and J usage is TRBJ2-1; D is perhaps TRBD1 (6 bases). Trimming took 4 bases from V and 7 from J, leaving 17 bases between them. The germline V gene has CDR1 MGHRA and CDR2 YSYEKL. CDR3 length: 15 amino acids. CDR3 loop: CASSRSVSQGNEQFF. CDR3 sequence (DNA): TGCGCCAGCAGCCGAAGCGTGAGTCAGGGGAATGAGCAGTTCTTC.

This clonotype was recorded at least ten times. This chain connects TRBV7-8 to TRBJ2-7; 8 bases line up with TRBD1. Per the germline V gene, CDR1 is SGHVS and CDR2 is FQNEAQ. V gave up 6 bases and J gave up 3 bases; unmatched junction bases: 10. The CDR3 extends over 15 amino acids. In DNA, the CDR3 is TGTGCCAGCAGTTCAAACCCCGGGACAGGCTACGAGCAGTACTTC. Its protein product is CASSSNPGTGYEQYF.

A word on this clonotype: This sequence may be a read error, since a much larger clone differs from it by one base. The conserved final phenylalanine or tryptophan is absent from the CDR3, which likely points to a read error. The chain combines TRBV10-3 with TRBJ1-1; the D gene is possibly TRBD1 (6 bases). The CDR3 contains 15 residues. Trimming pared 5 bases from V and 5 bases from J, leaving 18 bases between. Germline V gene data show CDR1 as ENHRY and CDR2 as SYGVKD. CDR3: CAISHRAGEGTEAFL. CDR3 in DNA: TGTGCCATCAGTCACCGTGCAGGGGAGGGGACTGAAGCTTTCCTT.

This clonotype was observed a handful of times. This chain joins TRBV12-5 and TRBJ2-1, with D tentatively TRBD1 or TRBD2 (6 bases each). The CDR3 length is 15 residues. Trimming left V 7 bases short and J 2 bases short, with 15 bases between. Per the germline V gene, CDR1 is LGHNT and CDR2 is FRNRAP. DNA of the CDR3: TGTGCTAGTGCCCCGGAAGGGGGGCCCTACAATGAGCAGTTCTTC. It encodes CASAPEGGPYNEQFF.

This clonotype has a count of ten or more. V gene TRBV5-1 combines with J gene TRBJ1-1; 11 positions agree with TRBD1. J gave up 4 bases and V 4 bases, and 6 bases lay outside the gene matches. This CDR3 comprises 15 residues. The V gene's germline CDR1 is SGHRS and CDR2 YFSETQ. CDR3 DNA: TGCGCCAGCAGCCGCACCGGGACAGGGGGCACTGAAGCTTTCTTT. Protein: CASSRTGTGGTEAFF.

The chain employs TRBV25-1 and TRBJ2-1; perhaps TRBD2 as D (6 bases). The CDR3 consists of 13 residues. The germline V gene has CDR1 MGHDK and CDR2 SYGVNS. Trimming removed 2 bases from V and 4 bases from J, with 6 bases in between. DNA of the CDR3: TGTGCCAGCAGTGAAGGGGGGTACAATGAGCAGTTCTTC. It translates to CASSEGGYNEQFF.

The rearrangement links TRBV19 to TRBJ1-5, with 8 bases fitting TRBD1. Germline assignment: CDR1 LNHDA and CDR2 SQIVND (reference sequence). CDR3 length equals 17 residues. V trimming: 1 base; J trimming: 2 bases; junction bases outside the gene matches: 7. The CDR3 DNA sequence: TGTGCCAGTAGTATAGGGGGCAGGGGGCCTGGCAATCAGCCCCAGCATTTT. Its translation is CASSIGGRGPGNQPQHF. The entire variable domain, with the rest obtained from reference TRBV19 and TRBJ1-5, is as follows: DGGITQSPKYLFRKEGQNVTLSCEQNLNHDAMYWYRQDPGQGLRLIYYSQIVNDFQKGDIAEGYSVSREKKESFPLTVTSAQKNPTAFYLCASSIGGRGPGNQPQHFGDGTRLSIL.

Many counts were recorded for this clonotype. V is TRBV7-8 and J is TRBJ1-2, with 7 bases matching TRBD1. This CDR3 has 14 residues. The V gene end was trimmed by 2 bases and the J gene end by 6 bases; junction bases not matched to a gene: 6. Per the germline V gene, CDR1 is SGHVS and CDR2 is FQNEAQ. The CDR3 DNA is TGTGCCAGCAGCTTACAGCTACAGGGGAATGGCTACACCTTC. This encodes CASSLQLQGNGYTF.